The 14 T cell receptor beta chains given below trace back to one sample, sequenced in a study of blood T cell repertoires in COVID-19. Clones were sequenced by immunoSEQ multiplex PCR, and TCRdb holds only the in-frame ones, with some missing. The sample has 99,000 or so clones; 87% are singletons. Sequenced input: peripheral blood. The receptors here all came from a man aged 45-60 years with acute or convalescent COVID-19.

This sequence joins TRBV5-6 and TRBJ2-7; 9 bases align to TRBD1. The junction had 10 bases not matched to a gene; V was cut back by 4 bases and J by 2 bases. The CDR3 is 16 amino acids. CDR1 is SGHDT, CDR2 YYEEEE, per germline. The CDR3, as DNA: TGTGCCAGCAGCCCCTCCAACCGGACAGGGGCCTACGAGCAGTACTTC. Amino acids: CASSPSNRTGAYEQYF.

The rearrangement uses TRBV28 and TRBJ2-1; TRBD2 is a possible D gene (6 bases). Trimming stripped 8 bases from V and 7 bases from J, with 15 bases between. There are 13 residues in the CDR3. CDR1 is MDHEN, CDR2 SYDVKM, per germline. CDR3 region: CASWEQAGNEQFF. For the CDR3, the DNA is TGTGCCAGCTGGGAACAGGCGGGGAATGAGCAGTTCTTC.

The chain has TRBV5-1 and TRBJ1-6, with TRBD1 matching over 7 bases. The CDR3 sequence is 13 residues long. Germline trimming cut 4 bases from V and 10 bases from J; bases unmatched to any gene: 5. Germline V gene sequence: CDR1 SGHRS, CDR2 YFSETQ. CDR3 DNA: TGCGCCAGCAGCGGGGCAGGGGGATCACCCCTCCACTTT. This encodes CASSGAGGSPLHF.

V and J are TRBV6-5 and TRBJ2-7, with D possibly TRBD1 on 6 matching bases. Trimming shortened V by 6 bases and J by 0 bases, and 15 bases separated the two germline ends. CDR3 length: 15 amino acids. Germline CDR1 MNHEY, CDR2 SVGAGI. As DNA, the CDR3 is TGTGCCAGCAGCAGAAACCGACAGGACTCCTACGAGCAGTACTTC. This encodes CASSRNRQDSYEQYF.

This rearrangement joins TRBV28 to TRBJ2-3; TRBD2 matches 9 bases. The J segment lost 0 bases and the V segment lost 5 bases, leaving 3 bases of the junction unmatched. Germline V gene data show CDR1 as MDHEN and CDR2 as SYDVKM. This CDR3 contains 15 residues. In DNA form, the CDR3 reads TGTGCCAGCAGTAATAGCGGGAGAAGCACAGATACGCAGTATTTT. Amino acids: CASSNSGRSTDTQYF.

The gene calls are TRBV27 and TRBJ1-5; 7 positions match TRBD1. V was pared by 5 bases and J by 1 base, with 2 bases of the junction left unmatched. Germline loops: CDR1 MNHEY, CDR2 SMNVEV (reference sequence). The CDR3 covers 14 residues. In DNA form, the CDR3 reads TGTGCCAGCAGTGACAGGGTCAGCAATCAGCCCCAGCATTTT. The encoded protein is CASSDRVSNQPQHF.

This chain joins TRBV14 and TRBJ1-2; weak D call: TRBD1 (5 bases). Germline loops: CDR1 SGHDN, CDR2 FVKESK. CDR3 length equals 13 residues. V was clipped by 3 bases and J by 4 bases, with 9 bases between them. The DNA of the CDR3 is TGTGCCAGCAGCCAGAGTCAGGGCTATGGCTACACCTTC. Translating it yields CASSQSQGYGYTF.

The chain links TRBV5-1 to TRBJ2-1, with TRBD2 matching 14 bases. This CDR3 is 18 amino acids long. Germline assignment: CDR1 SGHRS and CDR2 YFSETQ. J lost 5 bases, V lost 1 base, and 8 bases had no gene match. The CDR3 here is CASSLSGTSGSHHNEQFF. DNA for the CDR3: TGCGCCAGCAGCTTGTCCGGGACTAGCGGGAGCCACCACAATGAGCAGTTCTTC. Combining the CDR3 with reference TRBV5-1 and TRBJ2-1 gives the whole variable domain KAGVTQTPRYLIKTRGQQVTLSCSPISGHRSVSWYQQTPGQGLQFLFEYFSETQRNKGNFPGRFSGRQFSNSRSEMNVSTLELGDSALYLCASSLSGTSGSHHNEQFFGPGTRLTVL.

This clone was detected only once. The CDR3 DNA sequence: TGTGCCAGCAGCCAAGATGGAGGGAGGCTGAAAGAGCAGTACTTC. This gives the protein CASSQDGGRLKEQYF. The chain uses TRBV4-2 and TRBJ2-7; tentative D call: TRBD2 (6 bases). This CDR3 has 15 amino acids. CDR1 is LGHNA and CDR2 is YNFKEQ in the germline V gene. V was clipped by 0 bases and J by 7 bases, with 16 bases between them.

The rearrangement joins TRBV5-1 to TRBJ2-1; TRBD1 might be the D (5 bases). Trimming shortened V by 0 bases and J by 9 bases, and 16 bases separated the two germline ends. Germline CDR1 SGHRS, CDR2 YFSETQ. The CDR3 is 15 amino acids. DNA of the CDR3: TGCGCCAGCAGCTTGGTGGCAGGGTATCTTAGTGAGCAGTTCTTC. Translation: CASSLVAGYLSEQFF.

The chain recombines TRBV28 with TRBJ2-7; 9 bases fit TRBD2. The V segment lost 6 bases and the J segment 12 bases; nucleotides outside the gene matches: 9. The length of the CDR3 is 12 residues. Per germline, CDR1 MDHEN and CDR2 SYDVKM. CDR3 loop: CASSPVSGSWYF. The CDR3 DNA follows: TGTGCCAGCAGCCCCGTTAGCGGGAGTTGGTACTTC.

The gene calls are TRBV19 and TRBJ1-2; no definite D call. CDR3 length: 14 amino acids. Trimming stripped 6 bases from V and 4 bases from J, with 15 bases between. The germline V gene has CDR1 LNHDA and CDR2 SQIVND (reference sequence). This CDR3 reads CASRVEALGYGYTF. CDR3 in DNA: TGTGCCAGTAGAGTTGAGGCGTTGGGCTATGGCTACACCTTC.

V is TRBV24-1 and J is TRBJ1-5; D is unresolved. The CDR3 totals 14 residues. The V end lost 2 bases, the J end lost 5 bases, and 9 bases lay between the germline ends. Germline CDR1 reads KGHDR; CDR2 reads SFDVKD. The DNA of the CDR3 is TGTGCCACCAGTGATTGGGCAGGTGATCAGCCCCAGCATTTT. Protein sequence: CATSDWAGDQPQHF.

The chain carries TRBV7-8 and TRBJ2-5; D perhaps matches TRBD2 (5 bases). The CDR3 spans 16 residues. Trimming shortened V by 4 bases and J by 2 bases, and 17 bases separated the two germline ends. Per germline, CDR1 SGHVS and CDR2 FQNEAQ. The DNA of the CDR3 is TGTGCCAGCAGCTCCCACCGGGGTAGTGGGCAAGAGACCCAGTACTTC. Translated: CASSSHRGSGQETQYF. The full variable domain, its missing parts supplied by reference TRBV7-8 and TRBJ2-5, is GAGVSQSPRYKVAKRGQDVALRCDPISGHVSLFWYQQALGQGPEFLTYFQNEAQLDKSGLPSDRFFAERPEGSVSTLKIQRTQQEDSAVYLCASSSHRGSGQETQYFGPGTRLLVL.